Described below is a single TCR beta chain sequence and its context. With 6 bases removed from V and 7 bases from J, the gap between germline ends came to 18 bases. CDR1 is LNHDA, CDR2 SQIVND, per germline (reference sequence). This CDR3 is 15 amino acids long. The sample is drawn from a study of blood T cell repertoires in COVID-19. Study in general: Researchers got acute and convalescent COVID-19 samples from the United States, Italy and Spain. Sources were T cells, B-cell-depleted T cells, or PBMCs; the material itself was cDNA or gDNA.

Here immunoSEQ multiplex PCR was the method, and the copy in TCRdb shows in-frame clones only, minus some. The sample shows a few hundred thousand clones, around 85% of them seen only once. This clonotype originated in a young woman with acute or convalescent COVID-19. The material sequenced was peripheral blood. The gene calls are TRBV19 and TRBJ1-4; D possibly corresponds to TRBD1 (5 bases). The DNA of the CDR3 is TGTGCCAGTAGCCAAACCAGGGTTCCGGGTGAAAAACTGTTTTTT. Protein sequence: CASSQTRVPGEKLFF.